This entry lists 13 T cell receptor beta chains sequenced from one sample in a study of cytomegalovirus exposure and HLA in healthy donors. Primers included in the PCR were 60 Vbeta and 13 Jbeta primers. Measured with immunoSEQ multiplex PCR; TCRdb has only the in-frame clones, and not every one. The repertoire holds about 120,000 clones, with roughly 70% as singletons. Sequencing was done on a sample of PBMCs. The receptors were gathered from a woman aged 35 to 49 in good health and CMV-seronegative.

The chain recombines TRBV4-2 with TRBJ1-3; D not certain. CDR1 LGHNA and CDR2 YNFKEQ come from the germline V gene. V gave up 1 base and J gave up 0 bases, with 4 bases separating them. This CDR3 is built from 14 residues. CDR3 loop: CASSQGVSGNTIYF. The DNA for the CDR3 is TGTGCCAGCAGCCAAGGAGTCTCTGGAAACACCATATATTTT.

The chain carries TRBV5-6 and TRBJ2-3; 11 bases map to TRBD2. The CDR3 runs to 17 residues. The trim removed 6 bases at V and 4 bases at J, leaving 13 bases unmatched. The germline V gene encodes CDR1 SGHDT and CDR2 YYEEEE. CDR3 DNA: TGTGCCAGCATGGCCAGGGCCCTAGCGGGAGGCGCAGATACGCAGTATTTT. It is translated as CASMARALAGGADTQYF.

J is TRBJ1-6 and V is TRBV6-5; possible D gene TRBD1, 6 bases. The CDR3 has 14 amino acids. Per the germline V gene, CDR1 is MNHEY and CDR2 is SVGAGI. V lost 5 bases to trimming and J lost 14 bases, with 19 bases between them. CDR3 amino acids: CASSVSGTPGTLHF. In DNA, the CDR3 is TGTGCCAGCAGTGTATCCGGGACACCAGGGACCCTCCACTTT.

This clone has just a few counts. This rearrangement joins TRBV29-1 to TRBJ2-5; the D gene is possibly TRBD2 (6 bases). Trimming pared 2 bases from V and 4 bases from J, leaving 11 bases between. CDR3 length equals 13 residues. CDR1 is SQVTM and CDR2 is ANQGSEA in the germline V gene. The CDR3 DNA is TGCAGCGTTGAACAGACAGCGGGAGAGACCCAGTACTTC. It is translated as CSVEQTAGETQYF. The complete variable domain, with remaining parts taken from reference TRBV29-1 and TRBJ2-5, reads SAVISQKPSRDICQRGTSLTIQCQVDSQVTMMFWYRQQPGQSLTLIATANQGSEATYESGFVIDKFPISRPNLTFSTLTVSNMSPEDSSIYLCSVEQTAGETQYFGPGTRLLVL.

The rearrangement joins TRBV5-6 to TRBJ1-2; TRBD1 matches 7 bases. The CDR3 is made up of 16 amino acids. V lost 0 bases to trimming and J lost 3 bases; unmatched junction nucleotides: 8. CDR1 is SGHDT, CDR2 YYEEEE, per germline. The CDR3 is CASSLGTGRSYYGYTF. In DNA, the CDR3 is TGTGCCAGCAGCTTGGGGACAGGTAGATCTTACTATGGCTACACCTTC.

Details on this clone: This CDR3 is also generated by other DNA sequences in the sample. CDR3 region: CAWSVSGDGNTIYF. CDR3 in DNA: TGTGCCTGGAGTGTCTCAGGCGATGGAAACACCATATATTTT. The chain has TRBV30 and TRBJ1-3, with D unresolved. The CDR3 is 14 residues long. Germline V CDR1 and CDR2: GTSNPN, SVGIG (reference sequence). V lost 0 bases to trimming and J lost 3 bases, with 9 bases between them. The whole variable domain, remainder taken from reference TRBV30 and TRBJ1-3, is SQTIHQWPATLVQPVGSPLSLECTVEGTSNPNLYWYRQAAGRGLQLLFYSVGIGQISSEVPQNLSASRPQDRQFILSSKKLLLSDSGFYLCAWSVSGDGNTIYFGEGSWLTVV.

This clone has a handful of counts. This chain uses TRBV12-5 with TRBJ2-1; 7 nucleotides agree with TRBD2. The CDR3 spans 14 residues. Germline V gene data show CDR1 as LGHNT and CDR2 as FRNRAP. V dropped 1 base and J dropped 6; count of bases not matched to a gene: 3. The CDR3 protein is CASGLGGGINEQFF. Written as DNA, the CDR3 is TGTGCTAGTGGTTTGGGGGGGGGTATCAATGAGCAGTTCTTC.

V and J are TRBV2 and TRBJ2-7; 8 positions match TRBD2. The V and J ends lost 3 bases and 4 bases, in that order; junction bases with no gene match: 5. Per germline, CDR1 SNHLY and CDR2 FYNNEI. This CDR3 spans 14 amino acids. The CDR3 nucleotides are TGTGCCAGCAGTGACCGGGGGGGTTTTTACGAGCAGTACTTC. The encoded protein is CASSDRGGFYEQYF.

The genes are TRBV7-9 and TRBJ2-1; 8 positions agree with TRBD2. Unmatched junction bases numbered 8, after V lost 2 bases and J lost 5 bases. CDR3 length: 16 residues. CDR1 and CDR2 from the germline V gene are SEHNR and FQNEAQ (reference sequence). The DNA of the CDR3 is TGTGCCAGCAGCTTAATGGGACTAGAGACTAACAATGAGCAGTTCTTC. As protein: CASSLMGLETNNEQFF.

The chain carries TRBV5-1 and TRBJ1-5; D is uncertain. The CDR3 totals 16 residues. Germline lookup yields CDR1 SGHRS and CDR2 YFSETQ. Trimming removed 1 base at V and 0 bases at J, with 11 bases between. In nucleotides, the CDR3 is TGCGCCAGCAGCTTGAGTGGGCCGAATAGCAATCAGCCCCAGCATTTT. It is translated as CASSLSGPNSNQPQHF.

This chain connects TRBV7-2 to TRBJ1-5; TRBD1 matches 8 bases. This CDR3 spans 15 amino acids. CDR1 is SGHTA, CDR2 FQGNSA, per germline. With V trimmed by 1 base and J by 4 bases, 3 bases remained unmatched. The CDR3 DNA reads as TGTGCCAGCAGCTTAGGGACAGGGCCTAATCAGCCCCAGCATTTT. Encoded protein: CASSLGTGPNQPQHF.

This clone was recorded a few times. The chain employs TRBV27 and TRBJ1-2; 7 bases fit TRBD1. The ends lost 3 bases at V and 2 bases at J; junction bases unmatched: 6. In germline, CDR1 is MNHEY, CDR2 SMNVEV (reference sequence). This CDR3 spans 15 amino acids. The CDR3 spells CASSFTRDSNYGYTF. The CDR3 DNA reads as TGTGCCAGCAGTTTCACCCGGGACAGCAACTATGGCTACACCTTC.

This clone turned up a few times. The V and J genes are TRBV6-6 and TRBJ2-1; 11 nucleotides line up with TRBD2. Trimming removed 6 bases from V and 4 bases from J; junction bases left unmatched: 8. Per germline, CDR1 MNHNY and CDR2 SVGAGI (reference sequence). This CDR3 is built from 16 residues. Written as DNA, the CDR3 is TGTGCCAGCAGCCCCCTTCTAGCGGGGGGATACAATGAGCAGTTCTTC. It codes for CASSPLLAGGYNEQFF.